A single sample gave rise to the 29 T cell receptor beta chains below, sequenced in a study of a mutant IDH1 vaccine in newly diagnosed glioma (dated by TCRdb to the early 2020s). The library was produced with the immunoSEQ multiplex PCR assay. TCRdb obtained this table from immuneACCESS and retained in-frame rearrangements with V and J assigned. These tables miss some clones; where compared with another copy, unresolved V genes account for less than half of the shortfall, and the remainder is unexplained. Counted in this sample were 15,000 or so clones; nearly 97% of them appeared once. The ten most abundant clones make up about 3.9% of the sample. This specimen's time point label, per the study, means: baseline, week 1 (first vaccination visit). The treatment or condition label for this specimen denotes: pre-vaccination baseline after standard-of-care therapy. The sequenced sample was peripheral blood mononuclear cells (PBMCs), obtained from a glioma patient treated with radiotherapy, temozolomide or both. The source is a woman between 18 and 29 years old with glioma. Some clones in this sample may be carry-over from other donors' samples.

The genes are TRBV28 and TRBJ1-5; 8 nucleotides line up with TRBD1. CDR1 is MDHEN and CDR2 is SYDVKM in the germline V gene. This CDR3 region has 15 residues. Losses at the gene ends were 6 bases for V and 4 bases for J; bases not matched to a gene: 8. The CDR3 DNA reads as TGTGCCAGCAGCCGAGCGGGGACAGGAAATCAGCCCCAGCATTTT. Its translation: CASSRAGTGNQPQHF.

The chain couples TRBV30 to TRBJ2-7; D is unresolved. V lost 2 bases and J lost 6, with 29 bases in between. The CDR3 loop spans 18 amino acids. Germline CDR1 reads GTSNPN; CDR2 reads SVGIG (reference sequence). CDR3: CAWSTNNQKKTRTVEQYF. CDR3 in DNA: TGTGCCTGGAGTACAAACAACCAGAAGAAGACACGAACGGTCGAGCAGTACTTC.

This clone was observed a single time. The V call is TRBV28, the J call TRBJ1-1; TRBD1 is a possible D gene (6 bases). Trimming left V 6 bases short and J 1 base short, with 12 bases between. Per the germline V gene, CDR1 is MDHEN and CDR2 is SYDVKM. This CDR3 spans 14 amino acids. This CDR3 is CASSRLQGNTEAFF. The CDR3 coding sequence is TGTGCCAGCAGCCGCCTACAGGGGAACACTGAAGCTTTCTTT.

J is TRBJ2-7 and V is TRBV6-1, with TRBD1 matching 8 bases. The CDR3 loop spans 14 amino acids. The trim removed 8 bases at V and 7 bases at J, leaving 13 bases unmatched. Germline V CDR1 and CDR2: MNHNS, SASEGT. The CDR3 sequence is CASGRGRASLEQYF. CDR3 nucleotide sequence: TGTGCCAGCGGCAGGGGGCGCGCATCGCTTGAGCAGTACTTC.

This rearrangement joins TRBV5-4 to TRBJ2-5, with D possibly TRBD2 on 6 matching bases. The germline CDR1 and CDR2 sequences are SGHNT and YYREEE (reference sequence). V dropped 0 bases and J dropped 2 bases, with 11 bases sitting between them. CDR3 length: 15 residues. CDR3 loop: CASSLGSGAQETQYF. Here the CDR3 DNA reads TGTGCCAGCAGCTTGGGTAGCGGAGCACAAGAGACCCAGTACTTC.

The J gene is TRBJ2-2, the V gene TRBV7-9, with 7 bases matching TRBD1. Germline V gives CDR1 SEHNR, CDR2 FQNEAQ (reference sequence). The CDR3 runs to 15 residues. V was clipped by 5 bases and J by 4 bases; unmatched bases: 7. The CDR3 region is CASSPGTAITGELFF. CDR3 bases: TGTGCCAGCAGCCCGGGGACAGCCATCACCGGGGAGCTGTTTTTT.

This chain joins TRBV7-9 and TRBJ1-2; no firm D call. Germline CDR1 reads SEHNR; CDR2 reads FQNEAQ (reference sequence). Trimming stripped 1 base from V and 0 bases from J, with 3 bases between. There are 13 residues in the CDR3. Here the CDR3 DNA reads TGTGCCAGCAGCTTAGTGGCTAACTATGGCTACACCTTC. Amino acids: CASSLVANYGYTF.

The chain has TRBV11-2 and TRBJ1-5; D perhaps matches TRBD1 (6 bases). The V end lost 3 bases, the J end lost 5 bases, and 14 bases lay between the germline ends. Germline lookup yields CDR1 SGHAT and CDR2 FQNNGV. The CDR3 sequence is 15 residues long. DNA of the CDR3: TGTGCCAGCAGCTTGGGGCAGGGGCATTATCAGCCCCAGCATTTT. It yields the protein CASSLGQGHYQPQHF.

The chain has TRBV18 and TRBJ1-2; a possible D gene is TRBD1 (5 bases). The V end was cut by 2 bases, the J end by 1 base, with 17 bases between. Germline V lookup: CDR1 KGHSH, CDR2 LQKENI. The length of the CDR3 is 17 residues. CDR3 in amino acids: CASSPVTAVSNNYGYTF. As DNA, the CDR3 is TGTGCCAGCTCACCAGTGACAGCAGTAAGCAATAACTATGGCTACACCTTC.

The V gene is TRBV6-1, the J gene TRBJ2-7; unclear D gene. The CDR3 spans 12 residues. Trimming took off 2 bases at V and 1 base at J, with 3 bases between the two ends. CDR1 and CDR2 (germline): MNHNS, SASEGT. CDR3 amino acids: CASSESSYEQYF. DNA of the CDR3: TGTGCCAGCAGTGAATCTTCCTACGAGCAGTACTTC.

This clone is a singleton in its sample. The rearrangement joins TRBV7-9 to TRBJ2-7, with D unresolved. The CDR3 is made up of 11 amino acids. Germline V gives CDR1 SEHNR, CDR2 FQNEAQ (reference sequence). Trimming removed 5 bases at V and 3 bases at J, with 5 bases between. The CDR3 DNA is TGTGCCAGCAGCCCCCTCTACGAGCAGTACTTC. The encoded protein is CASSPLYEQYF.

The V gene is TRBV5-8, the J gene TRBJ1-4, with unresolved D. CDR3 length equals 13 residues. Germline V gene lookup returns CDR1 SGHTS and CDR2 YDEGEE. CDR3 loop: CANTGAANEKLFF. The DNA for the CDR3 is TGTGCTAACACGGGCGCGGCTAATGAAAAACTGTTTTTT. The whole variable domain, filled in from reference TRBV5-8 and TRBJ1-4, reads EAGVTQSPTHLIKTRGQQATLRCSPISGHTSVYWYQQALGLGLQFLLWYDEGEERNRGNFPPRFSGRQFPNYSSELNVNALELEDSALYLCANTGAANEKLFFGSGTQLSVL.

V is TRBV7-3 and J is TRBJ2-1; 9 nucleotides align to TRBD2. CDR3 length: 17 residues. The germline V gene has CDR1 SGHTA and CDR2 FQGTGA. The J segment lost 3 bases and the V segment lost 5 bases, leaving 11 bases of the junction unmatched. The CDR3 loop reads CASSLGASGVVYNEQFF. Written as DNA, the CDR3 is TGTGCCAGCAGCCTTGGGGCTAGCGGGGTGGTCTACAATGAGCAGTTCTTC.

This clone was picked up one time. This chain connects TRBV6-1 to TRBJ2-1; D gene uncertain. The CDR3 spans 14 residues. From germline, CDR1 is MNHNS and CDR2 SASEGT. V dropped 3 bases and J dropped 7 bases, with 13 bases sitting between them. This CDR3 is CASSEAPGMNEQFF. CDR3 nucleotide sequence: TGTGCCAGCAGTGAGGCCCCGGGTATGAATGAGCAGTTCTTC.

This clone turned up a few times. DNA for the CDR3: TGTGCCAGCAGCCAAGAGATAAAGAACACTGAAGCTTTCTTT. Translated, it gives CASSQEIKNTEAFF. The gene calls are TRBV4-2 and TRBJ1-1; D gene unclear. V was pared by 0 bases and J by 1 base, with 6 bases between. Germline-derived CDR1 and CDR2 are LGHNA and YNFKEQ. CDR3 length equals 14 residues.

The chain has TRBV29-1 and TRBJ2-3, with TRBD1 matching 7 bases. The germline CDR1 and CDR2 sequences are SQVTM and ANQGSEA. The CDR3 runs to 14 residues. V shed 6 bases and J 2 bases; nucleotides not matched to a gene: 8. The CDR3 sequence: CSVLGDRPTDTQYF. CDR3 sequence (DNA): TGCAGCGTACTAGGGGACAGACCCACAGATACGCAGTATTTT.

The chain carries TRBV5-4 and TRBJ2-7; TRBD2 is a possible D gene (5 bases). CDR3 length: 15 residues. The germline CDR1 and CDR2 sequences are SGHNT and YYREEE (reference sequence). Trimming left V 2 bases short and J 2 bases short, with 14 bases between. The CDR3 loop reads CASSLTGRGPYEQYF. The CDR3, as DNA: TGTGCCAGCAGCTTAACGGGGAGAGGGCCCTACGAGCAGTACTTC.

The CDR3 loop reads CASSELYGANTGELFF. Written as DNA, the CDR3 is TGTGCCAGCAGTGAATTGTACGGAGCGAACACCGGGGAGCTGTTTTTT. The rearrangement links TRBV25-1 to TRBJ2-2; D remains unclear. The V end lost 1 base, the J end lost 0 bases, and 9 bases lay between the germline ends. Germline V gene lookup returns CDR1 MGHDK and CDR2 SYGVNS. The CDR3 has 16 amino acids.

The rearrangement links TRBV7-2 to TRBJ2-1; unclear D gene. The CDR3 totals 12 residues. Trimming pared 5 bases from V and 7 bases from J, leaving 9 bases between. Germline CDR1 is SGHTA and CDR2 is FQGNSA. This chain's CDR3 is CASSPWQNEQFF. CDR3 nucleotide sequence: TGTGCCAGCAGCCCCTGGCAGAATGAGCAGTTCTTC.

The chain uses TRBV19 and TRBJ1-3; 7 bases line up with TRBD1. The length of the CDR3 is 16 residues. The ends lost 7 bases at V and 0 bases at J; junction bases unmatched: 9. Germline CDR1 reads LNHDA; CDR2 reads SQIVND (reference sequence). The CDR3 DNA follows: TGTGCCAGTAACCAAGGACAGGCGAACTCTGGAAACACCATATATTTT. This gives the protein CASNQGQANSGNTIYF.

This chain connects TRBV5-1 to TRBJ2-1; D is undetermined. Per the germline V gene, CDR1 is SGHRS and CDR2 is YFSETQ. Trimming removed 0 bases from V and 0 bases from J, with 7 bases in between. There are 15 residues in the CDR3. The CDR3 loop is CASSLVSSSYNEQFF. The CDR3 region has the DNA TGCGCCAGCAGCTTGGTAAGCAGCTCCTACAATGAGCAGTTCTTC.

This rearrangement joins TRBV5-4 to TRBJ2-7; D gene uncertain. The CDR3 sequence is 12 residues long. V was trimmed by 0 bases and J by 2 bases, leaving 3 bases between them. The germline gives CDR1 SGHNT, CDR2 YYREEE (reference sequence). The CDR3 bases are TGTGCCAGCAGCTTGGAGACCTACGAGCAGTACTTC. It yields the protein CASSLETYEQYF.

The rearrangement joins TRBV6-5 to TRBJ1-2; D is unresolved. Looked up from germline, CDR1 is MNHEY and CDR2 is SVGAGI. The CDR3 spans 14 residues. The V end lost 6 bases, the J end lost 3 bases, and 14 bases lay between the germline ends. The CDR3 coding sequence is TGTGCCAGCAGGGGGTTAGGACTCGACTATGGCTACACCTTC. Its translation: CASRGLGLDYGYTF.

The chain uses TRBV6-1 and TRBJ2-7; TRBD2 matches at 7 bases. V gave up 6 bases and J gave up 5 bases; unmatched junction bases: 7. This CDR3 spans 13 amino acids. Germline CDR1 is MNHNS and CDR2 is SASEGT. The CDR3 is CASRARGTNEQYF. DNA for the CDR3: TGTGCCAGCAGGGCGCGGGGGACCAACGAGCAGTACTTC.

The CDR3 loop reads CASSEGGGMNYNEQFF. The CDR3, as DNA: TGTGCCAGCAGTGAGGGCGGCGGGATGAATTACAATGAGCAGTTCTTC. The chain is built from TRBV2 and TRBJ2-1; tentatively, D is TRBD2 (6 bases). V gave up 3 bases and J gave up 4 bases, with 16 bases separating them. The CDR3 is made up of 16 amino acids. Per germline, CDR1 SNHLY and CDR2 FYNNEI.

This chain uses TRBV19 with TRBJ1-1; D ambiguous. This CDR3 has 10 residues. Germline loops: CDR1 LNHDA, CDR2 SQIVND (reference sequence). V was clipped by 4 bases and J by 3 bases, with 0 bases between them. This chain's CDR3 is CASSNTEAFF. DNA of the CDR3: TGTGCCAGTAGTAACACTGAAGCTTTCTTT. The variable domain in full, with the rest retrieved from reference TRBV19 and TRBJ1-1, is DGGITQSPKYLFRKEGQNVTLSCEQNLNHDAMYWYRQDPGQGLRLIYYSQIVNDFQKGDIAEGYSVSREKKESFPLTVTSAQKNPTAFYLCASSNTEAFFGQGTRLTVV.

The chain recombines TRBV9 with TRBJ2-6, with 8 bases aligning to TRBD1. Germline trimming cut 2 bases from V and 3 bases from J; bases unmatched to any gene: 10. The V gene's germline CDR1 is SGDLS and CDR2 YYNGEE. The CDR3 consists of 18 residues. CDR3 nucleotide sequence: TGTGCCAGCAGCGTTGCTCCAGGGGGCGCCTTTGGGGCCAACGTCCTGACTTTC. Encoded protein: CASSVAPGGAFGANVLTF.

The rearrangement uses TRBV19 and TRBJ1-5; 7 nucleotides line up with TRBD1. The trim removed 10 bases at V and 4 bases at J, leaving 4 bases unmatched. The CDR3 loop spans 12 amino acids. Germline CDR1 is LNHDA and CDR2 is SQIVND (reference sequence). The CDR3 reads CATQGGNQPQHF. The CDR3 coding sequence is TGTGCCACCCAGGGGGGAAATCAGCCCCAGCATTTT.

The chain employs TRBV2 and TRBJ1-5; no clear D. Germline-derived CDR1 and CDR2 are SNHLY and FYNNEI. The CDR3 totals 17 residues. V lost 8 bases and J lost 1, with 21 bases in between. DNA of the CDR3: TGTGCCAGCTACCGGGGTCCAAGTTGGGAGAGCAATCAGCCCCAGCATTTT. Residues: CASYRGPSWESNQPQHF. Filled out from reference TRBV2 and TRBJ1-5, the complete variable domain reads EPEVTQTPSHQVTQMGQEVILRCVPISNHLYFYWYRQILGQKVEFLVSFYNNEISEKSEIFDDQFSVERPDGSNFTLKIRSTKLEDSAMYFCASYRGPSWESNQPQHFGDGTRLSIL.